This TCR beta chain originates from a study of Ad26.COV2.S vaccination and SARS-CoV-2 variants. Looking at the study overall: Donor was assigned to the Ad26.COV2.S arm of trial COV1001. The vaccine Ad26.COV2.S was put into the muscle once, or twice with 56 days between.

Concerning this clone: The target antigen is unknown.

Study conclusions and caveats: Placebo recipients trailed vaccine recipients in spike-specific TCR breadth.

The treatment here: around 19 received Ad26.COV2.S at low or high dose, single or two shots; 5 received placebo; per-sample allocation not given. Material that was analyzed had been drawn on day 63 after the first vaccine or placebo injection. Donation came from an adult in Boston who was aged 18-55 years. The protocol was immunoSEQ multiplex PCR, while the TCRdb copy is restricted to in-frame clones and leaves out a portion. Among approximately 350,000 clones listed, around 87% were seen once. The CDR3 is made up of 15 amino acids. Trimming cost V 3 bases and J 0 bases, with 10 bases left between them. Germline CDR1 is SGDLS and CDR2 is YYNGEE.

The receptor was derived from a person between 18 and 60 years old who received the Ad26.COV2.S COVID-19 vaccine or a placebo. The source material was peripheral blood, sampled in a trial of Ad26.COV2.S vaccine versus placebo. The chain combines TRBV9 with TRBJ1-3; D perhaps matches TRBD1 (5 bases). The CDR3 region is CASSATEISGNTIYF. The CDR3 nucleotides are TGTGCCAGCAGCGCGACAGAAATCTCTGGAAACACCATATATTTT. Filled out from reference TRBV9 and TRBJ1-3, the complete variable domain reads DSGVTQTPKHLITATGQRVTLRCSPRSGDLSVYWYQQSLDQGLQFLIQYYNGEERAKGNILERFSAQQFPDLHSELNLSSLELGDSALYFCASSATEISGNTIYFGEGSWLTVV.